This T cell receptor beta chain was obtained from a study of cytomegalovirus exposure and HLA in healthy donors. A single count supports this clone. The primer mix had 60 Vbeta and 13 Jbeta primers. The data were produced by immunoSEQ multiplex PCR, yet TCRdb's version contains in-frame clones alone and is incomplete. The sample has 89,000 or so clones; about 81% are singletons. V lost 0 bases and J lost 5, with 5 bases in between. The CDR3 is 13 residues long. CDR1 MGHRA and CDR2 YSYEKL come from the germline V gene. The V gene is TRBV4-1, the J gene TRBJ1-5; D remains unclear. The receptor was derived from a man younger than 35 in good health and CMV-seropositive. Sample: PBMCs. The CDR3 sequence: CASSQDMYQPQHF. The CDR3 nucleotides read TGCGCCAGCAGCCAAGATATGTATCAGCCCCAGCATTTT.